The 10 T cell receptor beta chains below come from one sample, sequenced in a study of control samples from healthy donors and cancer patients. Produced via immunoSEQ multiplex PCR; TCRdb's table is partial and in-frame only. The sample has around 100,000 clones; approximately 90% are singletons. Sequenced input: blood. The receptors were gathered from a man between 25 and 39 years old in good health.

This clone appeared a single time. The J gene is TRBJ2-3, the V gene TRBV27, with TRBD1 as a possible D gene (6 bases). The length of the CDR3 is 13 residues. In germline, CDR1 is MNHEY, CDR2 SMNVEV (reference sequence). V was shortened by 3 bases and J by 5 bases, with 9 bases between the two germline ends. The CDR3 is CASSFRGGDTQYF. The CDR3 DNA reads TGTGCCAGCAGTTTCCGAGGGGGAGATACGCAGTATTTT.

The CDR3 DNA reads as TGCGCCAGCAGCTTATTGGGACAGCAGAGCACAGATACGCAGTATTTT. Protein: CASSLLGQQSTDTQYF. V gene TRBV5-1 combines with J gene TRBJ2-3; 7 bases are shared with TRBD1. V lost 2 bases, J lost 0 bases, and 6 bases stayed unmatched. From germline, CDR1 is SGHRS and CDR2 YFSETQ. The CDR3 is 16 amino acids.

The chain carries TRBV15 and TRBJ2-5, with D unclear. The CDR3 sequence is 12 residues long. V lost 8 bases, J lost 4 bases, and 11 bases lay in between. CDR1 and CDR2 (germline): LNHNV, YYDKDF (reference sequence). The CDR3 region is CATSRGRETQYF. DNA for the CDR3: TGTGCCACCTCGCGCGGACGAGAGACCCAGTACTTC.

The genes are TRBV30 and TRBJ1-6; D possibly corresponds to TRBD1 (5 bases). CDR3 length equals 14 residues. V lost 4 bases and J 6 bases, leaving 13 bases between the germline ends. Germline V gives CDR1 GTSNPN, CDR2 SVGIG (reference sequence). Here the CDR3 reads CAWKGRGPNSPLHF. CDR3 DNA: TGTGCCTGGAAGGGGCGCGGGCCTAATTCACCCCTCCACTTT.

This clone appeared once. The chain has TRBV11-3 and TRBJ2-1; D gene unclear. Germline V gene sequence: CDR1 SGHNT, CDR2 YENEEA. This CDR3 comprises 13 residues. Trimming left V 5 bases short and J 3 bases short, with 8 bases between. The DNA of the CDR3 is TGTGCCAGCAGCCCCATAAACTACAATGAGCAGTTCTTC. Translated: CASSPINYNEQFF.

Relative to its sample, this clone is medium-sized. This sequence joins TRBV4-1 and TRBJ1-1, with 9 nucleotides matching TRBD1. The CDR3 consists of 14 residues. Trimming took 3 bases from V and 5 from J; bases not matched to a gene: 4. CDR1 and CDR2 from the germline V gene are MGHRA and YSYEKL. CDR3 coding DNA: TGCGCCAGCAGCCATCGGACAGGGGTTACTGAAGCTTTCTTT. Translation: CASSHRTGVTEAFF.

The chain carries TRBV4-3 and TRBJ1-6; 7 bases are shared with TRBD1. Trimming at V came to 2 bases and at J to 7 bases, leaving 8 bases not matched to a gene. The CDR3 is 16 amino acids. CDR1 is LGHNA, CDR2 YSLEER, per germline. The CDR3 DNA sequence: TGCGCCAGCAGCCAAAAGCGGGACAGTTGGAATTCACCCCTCCACTTT. Translating it yields CASSQKRDSWNSPLHF.

The gene calls are TRBV4-3 and TRBJ2-1; D is unclear. Trimming removed 0 bases at V and 5 bases at J, with 14 bases between. CDR1 is LGHNA, CDR2 YSLEER, per germline. This CDR3 has 16 residues. The DNA for the CDR3 is TGCGCCAGCAGCCAAGATCAGTTCCGTGAGGACAATGAGCAGTTCTTC. Its protein is CASSQDQFREDNEQFF.

The chain has TRBV3-1 (or the pseudogene TRBV3-2) and TRBJ2-5; 8 bases line up with TRBD2. This CDR3 comprises 18 residues. After removal of 1 base from V and 2 bases from J, the junction contained 12 bases not matched to a gene. The germline V gene has CDR1 LGHDT and CDR2 YNNKEL (reference sequence). The CDR3 loop reads CASSQVVTGTREQETQYF. CDR3 sequence (DNA): TGTGCCAGCAGCCAAGTCGTTACCGGGACTAGGGAGCAAGAGACCCAGTACTTC.

This sequence joins TRBV9 and TRBJ1-1, with D possibly matching TRBD1 (6 bases). Germline V CDR1 and CDR2: SGDLS, YYNGEE. Trimming shortened V by 4 bases and J by 10 bases, and 20 bases separated the two germline ends. The CDR3 is made up of 14 amino acids. Here the CDR3 DNA reads TGTGCCAGCAGCCCTTACACGGGGGCCGGGGGAGCTTTCTTT. It specifies CASSPYTGAGGAFF.